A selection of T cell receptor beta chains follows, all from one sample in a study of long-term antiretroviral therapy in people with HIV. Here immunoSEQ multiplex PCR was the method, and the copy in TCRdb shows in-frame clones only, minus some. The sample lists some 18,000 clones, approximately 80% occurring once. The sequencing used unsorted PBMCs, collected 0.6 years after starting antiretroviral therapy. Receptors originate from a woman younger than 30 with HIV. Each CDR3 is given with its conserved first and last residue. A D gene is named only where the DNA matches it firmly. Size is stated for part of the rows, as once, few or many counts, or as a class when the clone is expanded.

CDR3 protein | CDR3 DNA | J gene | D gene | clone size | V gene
CASSFPPRRGSYEQYF | TGTGCCAGCAGTTTCCCCCCGAGGAGGGGTTCCTACGAGCAGTACTTC | TRBJ2-7 | - | - | TRBV28
CASSYRSVDTEAFF | TGTGCCAGCAGTTATCGGTCTGTGGACACTGAAGCTTTCTTT | TRBJ1-1 | - | - | TRBV6-5
CASRESWYEQYF | TGTGCCAGCAGAGAGAGTTGGTACGAGCAGTACTTC | TRBJ2-7 | - | once | TRBV2
CAISVYAAEQFF | TGTGCCATCAGTGTGTACGCGGCAGAGCAGTTCTTC | TRBJ2-1 | - | - | TRBV10-3
CASSVYNEQFF | TGTGCCAGCAGTGTATACAATGAGCAGTTCTTC | TRBJ2-1 | - | - | TRBV6-1
CASSQDLGGYTF | TGCGCCAGCAGCCAAGATCTCGGCGGCTACACCTTC | TRBJ1-2 | - | large | TRBV4-1
CASSLLAGRGETQYF | TGTGCCAGCAGCCTTCTAGCGGGGCGGGGAGAGACCCAGTACTTC | TRBJ2-5 | TRBD2 | - | TRBV4-2
CASSRTRSAEQFF | TGTGCCAGCAGCCGAACTAGAAGCGCTGAGCAGTTCTTC | TRBJ2-1 | - | few | TRBV11-3
CSVERVDRGRSYEQYF | TGCAGCGTTGAGAGGGTCGACAGGGGAAGAAGCTACGAGCAGTACTTC | TRBJ2-7 | TRBD1 | - | TRBV29-1
CASRDRSGYTF | TGTGCCAGCAGAGACAGGTCGGGCTACACCTTC | TRBJ1-2 | - | few | TRBV6-4
CASSAGRDVMNTEAFF | TGTGCCAGCAGTGCGGGTAGGGACGTGATGAACACTGAAGCTTTCTTT | TRBJ1-1 | - | - | TRBV6-1
CASSEATAGYQPQHF | TGTGCCAGCAGTGAAGCTACGGCAGGGTATCAGCCCCAGCATTTT | TRBJ1-5 | - | few | TRBV2
CASTPRDRGSDEQYF | TGTGCCAGCACGCCCCGGGACAGGGGATCAGACGAGCAGTACTTC | TRBJ2-7 | TRBD1 | - | TRBV7-9
CSVADPSTDTQYF | TGCAGCGTTGCAGACCCCAGCACAGATACGCAGTATTTT | TRBJ2-3 | - | - | TRBV29-1
CSVGGLASYNEQFF | TGCAGCGTTGGGGGACTAGCCTCCTACAATGAGCAGTTCTTC | TRBJ2-1 | TRBD2 | - | TRBV29-1
CASSLAPLAGGSYEQYF | TGTGCCAGCAGCTTAGCCCCGCTAGCGGGGGGCTCCTACGAGCAGTACTTC | TRBJ2-7 | TRBD2 | - | TRBV7-2
CSVEDREVWEQFF | TGCAGCGTTGAGGACAGGGAGGTATGGGAGCAGTTCTTC | TRBJ2-1 | TRBD1 | - | TRBV29-1
CASSPRRVLYEQYF | TGTGCCAGCAGCCCGAGGCGCGTTCTCTACGAGCAGTACTTC | TRBJ2-7 | - | - | TRBV7-8
CASNLVAGGLHEQYF | TGTGCCAGCAATCTGGTAGCGGGAGGCCTCCACGAGCAGTACTTC | TRBJ2-7 | TRBD2 | - | TRBV6-1
CASSQDMEAGVYGYTF | TGTGCCAGCAGCCAAGATATGGAGGCAGGGGTCTATGGCTACACCTTC | TRBJ1-2 | - | - | TRBV14
CASSLRVHLTRRNTEAFF | TGTGCCAGCAGTTTACGTGTCCACCTCACGCGGAGGAACACTGAAGCTTTCTTT | TRBJ1-1 | - | few | TRBV28
CASSDGQPQHF | TGTGCCAGCAGCGACGGTCAGCCCCAGCATTTT | TRBJ1-5 | - | - | TRBV6-6
CASSIDHGQGASLEAFF | TGTGCCAGCAGCATAGATCATGGACAGGGGGCAAGCCTAGAAGCTTTCTTT | TRBJ1-1 | TRBD1 | - | TRBV7-9
CASSPSVVAGGSETQYF | TGTGCCAGCAGCCCTTCGGTAGTAGCGGGGGGGAGCGAGACCCAGTACTTC | TRBJ2-5 | TRBD2 | - | TRBV11-2
CASSQVRTSGNNEQFF | TGTGCCAGCAGCCAGGTCAGGACTAGCGGGAACAATGAGCAGTTCTTC | TRBJ2-1 | TRBD2 | - | TRBV14
CASSLQQGYEAFF | TGTGCCAGCAGTTTACAGCAGGGCTATGAAGCTTTCTTT | TRBJ1-1 | - | - | TRBV28
CASSSGTRVHTGELFF | TGTGCCAGCAGCTCAGGGACTAGGGTCCACACCGGGGAGCTGTTTTTT | TRBJ2-2 | TRBD2 | - | TRBV11-2
CAAGEIANTGELFF | TGTGCCGCGGGGGAGATAGCGAACACCGGGGAGCTGTTTTTT | TRBJ2-2 | TRBD2 | few | TRBV4-2
CASSPWTGDYGYTF | TGTGCCAGCAGTCCTTGGACAGGGGACTATGGCTACACCTTC | TRBJ1-2 | TRBD1 | - | TRBV27
CASSHEGAHTEAFF | TGTGCCAGCAGTCACGAGGGGGCGCACACTGAAGCTTTCTTT | TRBJ1-1 | TRBD1 | medium-sized | TRBV6-6
CASSPPWTEAFF | TGTGCCAGCAGCCCCCCTTGGACTGAAGCTTTCTTT | TRBJ1-1 | - | - | TRBV7-9
CASSPLGGYNQPQHF | TGTGCCAGTAGTCCCCTAGGCGGGTACAATCAGCCCCAGCATTTT | TRBJ1-5 | - | - | TRBV19
CASSRTPNEKLFF | TGTGCCAGCAGTCGCACGCCAAATGAAAAACTGTTTTTT | TRBJ1-4 | - | - | TRBV27
CASSQTPTGTVSYEQYF | TGCGCCAGCAGTCAAACCCCCACCGGGACGGTGAGCTACGAGCAGTACTTC | TRBJ2-7 | - | - | TRBV4-1
CASSYAGHEQYF | TGTGCCAGCAGTTACGCGGGCCACGAGCAGTACTTC | TRBJ2-7 | - | - | TRBV6-5
CASSRMPWVYF | TGTGCCAGCAGTAGGATGCCCTGGGTGTACTTC | TRBJ2-4 | - | - | TRBV2
CASSGQNTGELFF | TGTGCCAGCAGTGGGCAGAACACCGGGGAGCTGTTTTTT | TRBJ2-2 | - | - | TRBV28
CASSIERDRGNEQFF | TGTGCCAGTAGTATAGAAAGAGACAGGGGCAATGAGCAGTTCTTC | TRBJ2-1 | TRBD1 | - | TRBV19
CASSFPGQGGSQYF | TGTGCCAGCAGCTTCCCGGGACAGGGGGGGTCGCAGTACTTC | TRBJ2-7 | TRBD1 | - | TRBV5-6
CASSPEGKSSGYTF | TGTGCCAGCTCACCGGAGGGTAAGTCAAGTGGCTACACCTTC | TRBJ1-2 | - | - | TRBV18
CAISGKGNGWTDTQYF | TGTGCCATCAGCGGAAAAGGGAACGGGTGGACAGATACGCAGTATTTT | TRBJ2-3 | - | - | TRBV10-3
CASSSGAGPGELFF | TGTGCCAGCAGTTCCGGGGCAGGCCCCGGGGAGCTGTTTTTT | TRBJ2-2 | - | - | TRBV27
CASSLVGQAIYGYTF | TGTGCCAGCAGCTTAGTGGGACAGGCGATATATGGCTACACCTTC | TRBJ1-2 | TRBD1 | - | TRBV11-2
CASGPEKAFF | TGTGCCAGCGGTCCGGAGAAAGCTTTCTTT | TRBJ1-1 | - | - | TRBV7-9
CASVRKGGDRGRETQYF | TGTGCCAGCGTCCGAAAAGGCGGGGACAGGGGGCGAGAGACCCAGTACTTC | TRBJ2-5 | TRBD1 | - | TRBV13
CAGGRGAYEQYF | TGTGCCGGTGGGAGGGGTGCCTACGAGCAGTACTTC | TRBJ2-7 | TRBD2 | - | TRBV30